The TCR beta chain described here comes from a study of blood T cells in healthy people across ages. Study overall: About one barcoded beta molecule per two T cells came from capture by template switching.

Through a sample-barcoded 5' primer and a J-beta primer mix, a second PCR was run for roughly 6 to 11 cycles. TCRdb reprocessed the 5' RACE reads with MiXCR, giving one entry per CDR3 protein. The repertoire holds hundreds of thousands of distinct CDR3 sequences, roughly 60% seen once, with around 20% in the top ten. Comment on this clonotype: Its antigen is not known.

CDR1 is DFQATT, CDR2 SNEGSKA, per germline (reference sequence). V dropped 4 bases and J dropped 10; count of bases not matched to a gene: 8. CDR3 length: 14 amino acids. Study-wide points: Diversity figures based on one million T cells were deemed too low.

The chain links TRBV20-1 to TRBJ2-1; 12 positions match TRBD1. The receptor's source is a man aged 25-45 years in good health. The sequencing input was blood. CDR3 loop: CSANPGQGAREQFF. The CDR3 DNA follows: TGCAGTGCTAACCCGGGACAGGGGGCCAGAGAGCAGTTCTTC.